These 21 T cell receptor beta chains were sequenced from one sample in a study of response to subunit inactivated influenza vaccine. TCRdb ran MiXCR on the RT-PCR reads and lists one entry per CDR3 protein. The table records 430,000 or so distinct CDR3 sequences, roughly 9.7% of them present only once. Sample: PBMCs from blood, taken about 40 days after vaccination. The receptors here all came from a man aged 45-65 years who received an inactivated influenza vaccine.

The table lists this clonotype with a count of one. J is TRBJ2-3 and V is TRBV5-1, with D unclear. Trimming removed 5 bases from V and 2 bases from J, with 12 bases in between. The CDR3 contains 14 residues. CDR1 and CDR2 (germline): SGHRS, YFSETQ. CDR3 bases: TGCGCCAGCAGTTTTACAGTAGACACAGATACGCAGTATTTT. Translating it yields CASSFTVDTDTQYF.

Only a few counts were recorded for this clonotype. This chain connects TRBV7-2 to TRBJ2-7, with D maybe TRBD2 (6 bases). There are 14 residues in the CDR3. V gave up 5 bases and J gave up 3 bases, with 14 bases separating them. Germline V CDR1 and CDR2: SGHTA, FQGNSA. CDR3 DNA: TGTGCCAGCAGCGGAACGCGGGGCCACTACGAGCAGTACTTC. It codes for CASSGTRGHYEQYF.

This clonotype was recorded a few times. The V call is TRBV4-2, the J call TRBJ2-3; TRBD2 agrees at 7 bases. The length of the CDR3 is 17 residues. The V segment lost 1 base and the J segment 4 bases; nucleotides outside the gene matches: 11. CDR1 and CDR2 (germline): LGHNA, YNFKEQ. The DNA of the CDR3 is TGTGCCAGCAGCCAAGGGGAGGGAGTGTCAAAAGCAGATACGCAGTATTTT. This sequence encodes CASSQGEGVSKADTQYF.

This sequence joins TRBV7-2 and TRBJ2-3; 9 positions agree with TRBD2. This CDR3 has 15 residues. With V trimmed by 1 base and J by 4 bases, 3 bases remained unmatched. The germline gives CDR1 SGHTA, CDR2 FQGNSA. The CDR3 bases are TGTGCCAGCAGCTTAGGCGGGACTAGCTCAGATACGCAGTATTTT. Its protein is CASSLGGTSSDTQYF.

This clonotype has only a few counts. CDR3 residues: CASSPLSRVTGELFF. The CDR3 DNA reads as TGTGCCAGCAGCCCCCTGAGCAGGGTCACCGGGGAGCTGTTTTTT. The chain recombines TRBV7-9 with TRBJ2-2; possible D gene TRBD1, 5 bases. Deletions cut 5 bases from V and 4 bases from J, with 14 bases between. Looked up from germline, CDR1 is SEHNR and CDR2 is FQNEAQ (reference sequence). CDR3 length equals 15 residues.

The V and J genes are TRBV3-1 and TRBJ2-7; D gene unclear. CDR1 LGHDT and CDR2 YNNKEL come from the germline V gene (reference sequence). There are 12 residues in the CDR3. Deletions cut 0 bases from V and 3 bases from J, with 3 bases between. CDR3 loop: CASSQEVYEQYF. CDR3 sequence (DNA): TGTGCCAGCAGCCAAGAAGTCTACGAGCAGTACTTC.

This clonotype was detected ten times or more. The V gene is TRBV5-6, the J gene TRBJ2-3, with D possibly matching TRBD2 (5 bases). Germline CDR1 is SGHDT and CDR2 is YYEEEE. The CDR3 extends over 14 amino acids. The V and J ends lost 3 bases and 2 bases respectively, with 10 bases between them. CDR3 region: CASSYYGVTDTQYF. CDR3 DNA: TGTGCCAGCAGCTATTACGGGGTCACAGATACGCAGTATTTT.

This clonotype was seen at least ten times. The chain is built from TRBV6-1 and TRBJ2-2; D might be TRBD1 (6 bases). The germline V and J ends were trimmed by 6 bases and 6 bases, with 14 bases remaining between them. Germline values: CDR1 MNHNS, CDR2 SASEGT. The CDR3 runs to 14 residues. The CDR3 nucleotides read TGTGCCAGCAGACCAACTACAGGGTCCGGGGAGCTGTTTTTT. Translation: CASRPTTGSGELFF.

This clonotype appeared many times. V and J are TRBV20-1 and TRBJ2-1, with 7 bases matching TRBD2. CDR1 is DFQATT and CDR2 is SNEGSKA in the germline V gene (reference sequence). The CDR3 is made up of 15 amino acids. V lost 7 bases to trimming and J lost 8 bases; unmatched junction nucleotides: 17. The chain's CDR3 is CSVSNGGTAMHEQFF. CDR3 in DNA: TGCAGTGTTTCCAACGGGGGGACGGCCATGCATGAGCAGTTCTTC.

This CDR3 reads CATSETGLVGYEQYF. The CDR3 nucleotides are TGTGCCACCAGTGAAACCGGACTAGTGGGCTACGAGCAGTACTTC. J is TRBJ2-7 and V is TRBV24-1; 7 positions agree with TRBD2. V shed 4 bases and J 3 bases; nucleotides not matched to a gene: 8. The CDR3 loop spans 15 amino acids. Germline V CDR1 and CDR2: KGHDR, SFDVKD.

This clonotype was picked up many times. The chain couples TRBV9 to TRBJ2-3, with no clear D. The CDR3 has 14 residues. With 4 bases removed from V and 3 bases from J, the gap between germline ends came to 12 bases. CDR1 is SGDLS, CDR2 YYNGEE, per germline. The CDR3 coding sequence is TGTGCCAGCAGCTTCCTAGATGGTACAGATACGCAGTATTTT. As protein: CASSFLDGTDTQYF.

This clonotype showed up many times. The CDR3 DNA reads TGTGCCAGCAGATTGTCGTTGCAGCCCCGCTCCTACAATGAGCAGTTCTTC. Translated: CASRLSLQPRSYNEQFF. The J gene is TRBJ2-1, the V gene TRBV5-5, with D hard to call. CDR3 length: 17 amino acids. Between the trimmed V and J ends, which lost 5 bases and 0 bases, there was a span of 18 bases. CDR1 and CDR2 from the germline V gene are SGHKS and YYEKEE (reference sequence).

CDR3 amino acids: CSVTGGPYQETQYF. For the CDR3, the DNA is TGCAGCGTGACAGGGGGCCCGTACCAAGAGACCCAGTACTTC. This chain joins TRBV29-1 and TRBJ2-5; TRBD1 matches 10 bases. CDR1 is SQVTM and CDR2 is ANQGSEA in the germline V gene. CDR3 length: 14 residues. J gave up 0 bases and V 6 bases, and 4 bases lay outside the gene matches.

This clonotype was seen a handful of times. The chain recombines TRBV28 with TRBJ2-5; D uncertain. The CDR3 runs to 16 residues. V was pared by 3 bases and J by 5 bases, with 19 bases between. CDR1 is MDHEN and CDR2 is SYDVKM in the germline V gene. The CDR3 spells CASSFTTRRKRETQYF. Written as DNA, the CDR3 is TGTGCCAGCAGTTTTACAACGAGACGAAAGAGGGAGACCCAGTACTTC.

The chain uses TRBV9 and TRBJ2-1; no clear D gene. Trimming shortened V by 0 bases and J by 7 bases, and 11 bases separated the two germline ends. The germline gives CDR1 SGDLS, CDR2 YYNGEE. The CDR3 runs 14 residues. The CDR3 DNA sequence: TGTGCCAGCAGCGTAGATGGAGTAACTAATGAGCAGTTCTTC. Amino acids: CASSVDGVTNEQFF.

The chain uses TRBV12-3 or TRBV12-4 and TRBJ1-2, with 7 positions matching TRBD1. This CDR3 contains 13 residues. J was trimmed by 5 bases and V by 9 bases; bases with no gene match: 9. The CDR3, as DNA: TGTGCCAGTAGTCAGGGGGATAAGTATGGCTACACCTTC. It yields the protein CASSQGDKYGYTF.

The chain recombines TRBV6-2 or TRBV6-3 with TRBJ2-3; 10 bases line up with TRBD2. CDR3 length: 14 amino acids. CDR1 and CDR2 (germline): MNHEY, SVGEGT. Trimming took 6 bases from V and 13 from J; bases not matched to a gene: 13. DNA of the CDR3: TGTGCCAGCAGACGAACTCGGGGCGGGACTAGCGAGTATTTT. As protein: CASRRTRGGTSEYF.

This clonotype was found many times. This chain links TRBV12-3 or TRBV12-4 with TRBJ2-5; tentatively, D is TRBD1 or TRBD2 (7 bases each). V lost 7 bases, J lost 5 bases, and 17 bases lay in between. The CDR3 loop spans 14 amino acids. DNA for the CDR3: TGTGCCAGCATCTGGGAGGGGGCAGGCGAGACCCAGTACTTC. As protein: CASIWEGAGETQYF.

This clonotype was counted ten times or more. The chain carries TRBV28 and TRBJ2-7; D possibly corresponds to TRBD2 (6 bases). Germline assignment: CDR1 MDHEN and CDR2 SYDVKM. This CDR3 is built from 13 residues. The germline V and J ends were trimmed by 1 base and 6 bases, with 10 bases remaining between them. The CDR3 nucleotides are TGTGCCAGCAGTTTATCGGAGGGCTCCGAGCAGTACTTC. Amino acid sequence: CASSLSEGSEQYF.

CDR3 in amino acids: CSANKFGTEAFF. The CDR3 DNA sequence: TGCAGTGCTAACAAGTTCGGGACTGAAGCTTTCTTT. V and J are TRBV20-1 and TRBJ1-1; D gene ambiguous. The CDR3 consists of 12 residues. Germline lookup yields CDR1 DFQATT and CDR2 SNEGSKA (reference sequence). The germline V and J ends were trimmed by 4 bases and 5 bases, with 11 bases remaining between them.

This clonotype was seen many times. This sequence joins TRBV20-1 and TRBJ1-4; D is uncertain. This CDR3 is built from 9 residues. CDR1 and CDR2 from the germline V gene are DFQATT and SNEGSKA (reference sequence). The CDR3 reads CRRNEKLFF. DNA for the CDR3: TGCAGACGGAATGAAAAACTGTTTTTT.